These T cell receptor beta chains were read from a single sample in a study of blood T cell repertoires in COVID-19. This table comes from immunoSEQ multiplex PCR, and its TCRdb copy is limited to in-frame clones, with some not included. The sample carries roughly 70,000 clones, about nine tenths recorded once. Sequenced: peripheral blood. These TCRs come from a man in his forties or fifties with acute or convalescent COVID-19. Each CDR3 is given without its conserved first and last residue.

v_gene: TRBV10-2
CDR3aa: ASSEFGTQY

v_gene: TRBV5-8
CDR3aa: ASSTPGGAPLYEQY

v_gene: TRBV19
CDR3aa: ASSIAFRAGIPYEQY

v_gene: TRBV7-8
CDR3aa: ASSRERIYGYT

v_gene: TRBV18
CDR3aa: ASSPPERQNEQF

v_gene: TRBV20-1
CDR3aa: SARKGVEQF

v_gene: TRBV5-1
CDR3aa: ASSFRTGDGTNEKLF

v_gene: TRBV30
CDR3aa: AWSVQGQGSEKLF

v_gene: TRBV6-5
CDR3aa: ASSPAGYGTDTQY

v_gene: TRBV7-9
CDR3aa: ASSPNRGTYEQY

v_gene: TRBV24-1
CDR3aa: ATSEPTESRGQF

v_gene: TRBV5-1
CDR3aa: ASSLGPRNEQF

v_gene: TRBV5-1
CDR3aa: ASSYSGMGNTEAF

v_gene: TRBV5-1
CDR3aa: ASSLTPGTDNTEAF

v_gene: TRBV2
CDR3aa: ASSSREGATEAF

v_gene: TRBV6-5
CDR3aa: ASRAGGAGETQY

v_gene: TRBV3-1/TRBV3-2
CDR3aa: ASSQGTSTGELF

v_gene: TRBV7-9
CDR3aa: ASSRFGETQY

v_gene: TRBV30
CDR3aa: AWSVSSGIFSNQPQH

v_gene: TRBV9
CDR3aa: ASSVAGDTDTQY

v_gene: TRBV12-3/TRBV12-4
CDR3aa: ASIFTGNTEAF

v_gene: TRBV5-6
CDR3aa: ASSLGQGSSPDTEAF

v_gene: TRBV7-9
CDR3aa: ASSSTGEAEKLF

v_gene: TRBV7-3
CDR3aa: ASSLTRGGAGYNEQF

v_gene: TRBV12-3/TRBV12-4
CDR3aa: ASSQSDSTEAF

v_gene: TRBV15
CDR3aa: ATSPGKPGTQY

v_gene: TRBV6-5
CDR3aa: ASSQQGVSPLH

v_gene: TRBV7-9
CDR3aa: ASSLGQGEKLF

v_gene: TRBV27
CDR3aa: ASRYSGRTYNEQF

v_gene: TRBV11-2
CDR3aa: ASSLVASGAYEQY

v_gene: TRBV11-2
CDR3aa: ASSLGFGTGRHTIY

v_gene: TRBV19
CDR3aa: ASSITGANQPQH

v_gene: TRBV7-3
CDR3aa: ASRQGMDTEAF

v_gene: TRBV27
CDR3aa: ASSQDRYQPQH

v_gene: TRBV27
CDR3aa: ASSWVGQVNTGELF

v_gene: TRBV27
CDR3aa: ASSLSGGRVNQPQH

v_gene: TRBV4-2
CDR3aa: ASSQDAGLAYEQY

v_gene: TRBV19
CDR3aa: AARSFNEKLF

v_gene: TRBV7-8
CDR3aa: ASFSGQGGYT

v_gene: TRBV6-5
CDR3aa: ASSYGEGGAGELF

v_gene: TRBV29-1
CDR3aa: SGTADEEKLF

v_gene: TRBV29-1
CDR3aa: SVRSGRTADEQF

v_gene: TRBV29-1
CDR3aa: SALDQGWTEAF

v_gene: TRBV3-1/TRBV3-2
CDR3aa: ASSRGQDYSPLH

v_gene: TRBV28
CDR3aa: ASSFPRLKSSYEQY

v_gene: TRBV12-3/TRBV12-4
CDR3aa: ASSWTVNTEAF

v_gene: TRBV6-5
CDR3aa: ASRATGQLSPLH

v_gene: TRBV7-2
CDR3aa: ASRQGAAGELF

v_gene: TRBV6-1
CDR3aa: ATGTSPTSGEQY

v_gene: TRBV7-9
CDR3aa: ASSPSANSPLH

v_gene: TRBV6-5
CDR3aa: ASLAENTGELF

v_gene: TRBV29-1
CDR3aa: SVGTRNRGGTGELF

v_gene: TRBV9
CDR3aa: ASSTRLNGVNTGELF

v_gene: TRBV7-8
CDR3aa: ASSLSGQNSPLH

v_gene: TRBV7-8
CDR3aa: ASSQLGSSLTDTQY

v_gene: TRBV10-1
CDR3aa: ASSDRVTGELF

v_gene: TRBV9
CDR3aa: ASSVVDSPAF